Listed below are T cell receptor beta chains from one sample, sequenced in a study of tumor and adjacent non-tumor tissue in lung cancer. TCRdb re-called the multiplex PCR reads with MiXCR, one entry per CDR3 protein. The repertoire holds fewer than 150,000 distinct CDR3 sequences, around 67% seen once, with over 15% in the top ten. Sequencing used lung tumor tissue. The receptor source for this set is a man between 60 and 70 years old with small cell lung cancer. CDR3s include the opening cysteine and the closing phenylalanine or tryptophan. Each record gives: D gene, J gene, clone size, V gene, CDR3 length, CDR3 protein, CDR3 DNA. A D gene is named only where the DNA matches it firmly. Some rows mark clone size as missing; the rest say once, few, many or name a class of expanded clone.

D gene: TRBD1; J gene: TRBJ2-1; clone size: .; V gene: TRBV29-1; CDR3 length: 24; CDR3 protein: CIVEGRNKGPQKEGQGQGYNEKFF; CDR3 DNA: TGCATCGTTGAAGGGCGGAACAAGGGCCCACAGAAGGAAGGACAGGGCCAGGGCTACAATGAGAAGTTCTTC
D gene: .; J gene: TRBJ2-5; clone size: once; V gene: TRBV12-3/TRBV12-4; CDR3 length: 14; CDR3 protein: CTSSLMDSEETQCF; CDR3 DNA: TGTACCAGCAGTTTAATGGACAGTGAAGAGACCCAGTGCTTC
D gene: TRBD1; J gene: TRBJ2-1; clone size: few; V gene: TRBV11-3; CDR3 length: 15; CDR3 protein: CASISQGTGYNEQFF; CDR3 DNA: TGTGCCAGTATCTCCCAGGGGACAGGCTACAATGAGCAGTTCTTC
D gene: TRBD2; J gene: TRBJ2-5; clone size: .; V gene: TRBV4-1; CDR3 length: 13; CDR3 protein: CASSQAGGETQYF; CDR3 DNA: TGCGCCAGCAGCCAAGCGGGAGGAGAGACCCAGTACTTC
D gene: .; J gene: TRBJ1-6; clone size: many; V gene: TRBV6-5; CDR3 length: 13; CDR3 protein: CASSYMGNSPLHF; CDR3 DNA: TGTGCCAGCAGTTACATGGGTAATTCACCCCTCCACTTT
D gene: .; J gene: TRBJ2-6; clone size: few; V gene: TRBV6-6; CDR3 length: 16; CDR3 protein: CASSNWGSSGANVLTF; CDR3 DNA: TGTGCCAGCAGCAACTGGGGGTCCTCTGGGGCCAACGTCCTGACTTTC
D gene: .; J gene: TRBJ2-1; clone size: .; V gene: TRBV5-4; CDR3 length: 15; CDR3 protein: CASSLVDGSRNEQFF; CDR3 DNA: TGTGCCAGCAGCTTGGTGGACGGGAGTCGAAATGAGCAGTTCTTC
D gene: TRBD1; J gene: TRBJ2-5; clone size: once; V gene: TRBV11-3; CDR3 length: 15; CDR3 protein: CASSTDRGSQVTQYF; CDR3 DNA: TGTGCCAGCAGCACTGACAGGGGGTCCCAAGTGACCCAGTACTTT
D gene: .; J gene: TRBJ1-2; clone size: few; V gene: TRBV4-1; CDR3 length: 15; CDR3 protein: CASSPPGRINYGYTF; CDR3 DNA: TGCGCCAGCAGCCCTCCCGGACGGATAAACTATGGCTACACCTTC
D gene: .; J gene: TRBJ1-1; clone size: .; V gene: TRBV28; CDR3 length: 11; CDR3 protein: CASRRDTEAFF; CDR3 DNA: TGTGCCAGCAGAAGGGATACTGAAGCTTTCTTT